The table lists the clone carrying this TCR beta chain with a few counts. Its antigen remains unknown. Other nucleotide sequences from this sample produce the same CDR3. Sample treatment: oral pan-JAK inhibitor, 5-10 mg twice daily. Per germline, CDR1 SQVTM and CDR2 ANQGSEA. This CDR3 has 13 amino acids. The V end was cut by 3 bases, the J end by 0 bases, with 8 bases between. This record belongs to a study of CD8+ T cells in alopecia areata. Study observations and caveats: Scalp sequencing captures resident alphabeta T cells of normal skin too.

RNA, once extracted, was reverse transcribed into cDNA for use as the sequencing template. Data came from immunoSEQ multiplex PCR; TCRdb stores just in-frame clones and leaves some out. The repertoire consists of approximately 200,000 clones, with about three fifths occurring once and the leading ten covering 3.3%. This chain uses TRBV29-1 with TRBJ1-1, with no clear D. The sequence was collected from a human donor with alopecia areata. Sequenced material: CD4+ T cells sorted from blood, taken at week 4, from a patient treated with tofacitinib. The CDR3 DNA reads TGCAGCGTTGAGGTCGGAATGAACACTGAAGCTTTCTTT. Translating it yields CSVEVGMNTEAFF.